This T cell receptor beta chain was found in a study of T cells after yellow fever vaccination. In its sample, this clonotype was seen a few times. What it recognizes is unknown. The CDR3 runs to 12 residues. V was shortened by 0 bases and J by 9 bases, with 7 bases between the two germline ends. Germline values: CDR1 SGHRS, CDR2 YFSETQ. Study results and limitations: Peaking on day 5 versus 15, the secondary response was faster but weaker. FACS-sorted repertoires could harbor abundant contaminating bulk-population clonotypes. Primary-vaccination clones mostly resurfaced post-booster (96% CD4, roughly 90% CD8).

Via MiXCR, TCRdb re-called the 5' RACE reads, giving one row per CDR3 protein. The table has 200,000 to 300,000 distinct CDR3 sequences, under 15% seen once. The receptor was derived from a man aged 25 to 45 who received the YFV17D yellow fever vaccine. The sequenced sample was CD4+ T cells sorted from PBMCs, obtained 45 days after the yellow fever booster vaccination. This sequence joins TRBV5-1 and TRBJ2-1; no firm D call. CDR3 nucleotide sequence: TGCGCCAGCAGCTTGGCCTCATTTGAGCAGTTCTTC. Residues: CASSLASFEQFF.